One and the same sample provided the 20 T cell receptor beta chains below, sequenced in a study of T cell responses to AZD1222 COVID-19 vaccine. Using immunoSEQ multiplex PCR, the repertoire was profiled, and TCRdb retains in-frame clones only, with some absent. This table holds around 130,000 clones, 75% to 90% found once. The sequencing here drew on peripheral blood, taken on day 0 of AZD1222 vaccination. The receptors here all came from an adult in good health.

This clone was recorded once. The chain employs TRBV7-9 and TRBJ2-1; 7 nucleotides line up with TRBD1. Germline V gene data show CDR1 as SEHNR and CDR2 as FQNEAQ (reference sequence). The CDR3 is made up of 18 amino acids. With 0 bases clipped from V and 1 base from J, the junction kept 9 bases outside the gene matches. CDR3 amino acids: CASSLAGTLRGSYNEQFF. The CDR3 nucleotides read TGTGCCAGCAGCTTAGCAGGAACCCTCAGGGGGTCCTACAATGAGCAGTTCTTC.

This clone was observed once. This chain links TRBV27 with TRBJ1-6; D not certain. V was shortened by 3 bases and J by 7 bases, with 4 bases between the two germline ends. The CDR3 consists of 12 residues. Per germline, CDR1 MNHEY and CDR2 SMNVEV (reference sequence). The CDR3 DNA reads TGTGCCAGCAGTTTTTCCAATTCACCCCTCCACTTT. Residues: CASSFSNSPLHF.

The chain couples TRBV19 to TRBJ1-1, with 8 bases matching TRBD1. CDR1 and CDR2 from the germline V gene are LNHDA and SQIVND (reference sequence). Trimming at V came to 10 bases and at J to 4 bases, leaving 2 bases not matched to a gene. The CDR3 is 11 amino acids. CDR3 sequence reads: CATDRGTEAFF. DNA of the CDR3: TGTGCCACCGACAGGGGCACTGAAGCTTTCTTT.

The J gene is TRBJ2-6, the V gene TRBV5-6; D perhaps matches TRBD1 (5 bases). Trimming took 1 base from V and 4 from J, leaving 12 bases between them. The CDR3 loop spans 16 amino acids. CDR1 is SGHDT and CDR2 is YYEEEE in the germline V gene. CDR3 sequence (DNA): TGTGCCAGCAGCTTGCTCAAGGGGTCGGGGGCCAACGTCCTGACTTTC. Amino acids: CASSLLKGSGANVLTF.

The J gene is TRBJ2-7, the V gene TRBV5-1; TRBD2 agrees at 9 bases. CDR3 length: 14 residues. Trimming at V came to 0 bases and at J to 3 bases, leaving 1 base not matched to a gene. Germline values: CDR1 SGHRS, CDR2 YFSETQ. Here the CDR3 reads CASSLVAGDYEQYF. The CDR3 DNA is TGCGCCAGCAGCTTGGTAGCGGGGGACTACGAGCAGTACTTC.

The DNA of the CDR3 is TGCGCCAGCGGGCAGGGCGGGGGAACGAACATTCAGTACTTC. Its translation is CASGQGGGTNIQYF. V and J are TRBV5-1 and TRBJ2-4, with TRBD2 identical over 7 bases. Germline loops: CDR1 SGHRS, CDR2 YFSETQ. This CDR3 is 14 amino acids long. Germline trimming cut 7 bases from V and 7 bases from J; bases unmatched to any gene: 11. The variable domain in full, completed from reference TRBV5-1 and TRBJ2-4, reads KAGVTQTPRYLIKTRGQQVTLSCSPISGHRSVSWYQQTPGQGLQFLFEYFSETQRNKGNFPGRFSGRQFSNSRSEMNVSTLELGDSALYLCASGQGGGTNIQYFGAGTRLSVL.

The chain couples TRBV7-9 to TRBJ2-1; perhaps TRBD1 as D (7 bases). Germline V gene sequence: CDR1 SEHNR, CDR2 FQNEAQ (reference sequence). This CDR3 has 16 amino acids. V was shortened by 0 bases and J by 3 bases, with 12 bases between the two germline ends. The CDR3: CASSLARDRDYNEQFF. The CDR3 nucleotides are TGTGCCAGCAGCTTAGCGCGGGACAGAGACTACAATGAGCAGTTCTTC.

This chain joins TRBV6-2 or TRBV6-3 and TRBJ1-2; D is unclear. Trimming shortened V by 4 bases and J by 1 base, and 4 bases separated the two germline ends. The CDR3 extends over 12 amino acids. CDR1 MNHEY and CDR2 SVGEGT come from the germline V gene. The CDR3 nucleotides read TGTGCCAGCAGTTGGAATAACTATGGCTACACCTTC. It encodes CASSWNNYGYTF.

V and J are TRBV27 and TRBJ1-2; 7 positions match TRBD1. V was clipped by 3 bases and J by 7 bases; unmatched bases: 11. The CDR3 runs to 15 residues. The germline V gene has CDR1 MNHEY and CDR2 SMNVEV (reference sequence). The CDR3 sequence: CASSFSGQEGFGYTF. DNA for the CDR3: TGTGCCAGCAGTTTTTCTGGACAGGAGGGCTTTGGCTACACCTTC.

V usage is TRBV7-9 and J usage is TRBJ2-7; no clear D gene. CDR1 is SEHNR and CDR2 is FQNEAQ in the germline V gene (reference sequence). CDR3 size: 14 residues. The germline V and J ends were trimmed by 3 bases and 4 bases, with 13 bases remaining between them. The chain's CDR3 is CASSLGSGEYEQYF. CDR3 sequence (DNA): TGTGCCAGCAGCTTGGGGTCAGGAGAGTACGAGCAGTACTTC. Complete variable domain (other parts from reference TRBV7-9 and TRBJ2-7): DTGVSQNPRHKITKRGQNVTFRCDPISEHNRLYWYRQTLGQGPEFLTYFQNEAQLEKSRLLSDRFSAERPKGSFSTLEIQRTEQGDSAMYLCASSLGSGEYEQYFGPGTRLTVT.

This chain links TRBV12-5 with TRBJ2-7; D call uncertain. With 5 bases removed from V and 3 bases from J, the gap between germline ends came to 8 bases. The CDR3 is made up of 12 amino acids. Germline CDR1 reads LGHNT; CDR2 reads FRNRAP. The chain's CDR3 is CASGPTSYEQYF. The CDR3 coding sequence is TGTGCTAGTGGTCCGACAAGCTACGAGCAGTACTTC.

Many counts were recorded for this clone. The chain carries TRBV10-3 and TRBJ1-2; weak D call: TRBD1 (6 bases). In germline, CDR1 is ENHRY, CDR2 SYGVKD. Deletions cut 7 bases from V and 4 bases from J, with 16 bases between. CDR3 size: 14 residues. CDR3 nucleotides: TGTGCCATCACCAAGGGGGAGAGCGGCTATGGCTACACCTTC. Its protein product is CAITKGESGYGYTF.

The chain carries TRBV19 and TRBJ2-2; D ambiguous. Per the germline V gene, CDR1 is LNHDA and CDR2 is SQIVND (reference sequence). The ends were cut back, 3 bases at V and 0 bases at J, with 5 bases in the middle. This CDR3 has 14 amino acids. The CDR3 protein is CASSIRANTGELFF. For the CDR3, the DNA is TGTGCCAGTAGTATTCGGGCGAACACCGGGGAGCTGTTTTTT.

The CDR3 sequence is CASSYTLTGTEAFF. DNA for the CDR3: TGTGCCAGCAGTTACACCCTAACAGGAACTGAAGCTTTCTTT. This sequence joins TRBV6-5 and TRBJ1-1, with D possibly matching TRBD1 (5 bases). Germline V lookup: CDR1 MNHEY, CDR2 SVGAGI. Trimming took 2 bases from V and 5 from J, leaving 12 bases between them. The CDR3 length is 14 residues.

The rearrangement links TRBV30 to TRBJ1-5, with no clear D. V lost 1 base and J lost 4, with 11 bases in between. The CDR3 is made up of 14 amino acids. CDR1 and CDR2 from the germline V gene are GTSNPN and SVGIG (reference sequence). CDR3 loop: CAWSEGRRNQPQHF. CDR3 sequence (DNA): TGTGCCTGGAGTGAAGGACGGAGGAATCAGCCCCAGCATTTT.

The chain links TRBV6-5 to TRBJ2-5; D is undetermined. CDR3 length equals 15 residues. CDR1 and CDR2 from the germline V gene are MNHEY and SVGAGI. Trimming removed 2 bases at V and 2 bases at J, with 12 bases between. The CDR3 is CASSYHVARQETQYF. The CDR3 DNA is TGTGCCAGCAGTTACCATGTAGCAAGGCAAGAGACCCAGTACTTC.

The CDR3 DNA reads TGTGCCAGCAGCTCGGACAGCGGGCCCACAGATACGCAGTATTTT. The encoded protein is CASSSDSGPTDTQYF. The chain recombines TRBV11-3 with TRBJ2-3; D may be TRBD1 or TRBD2 (6 bases each). V lost 4 bases and J 2 bases, leaving 13 bases between the germline ends. This CDR3 has 15 amino acids. Germline CDR1 and CDR2: SGHNT and YENEEA.

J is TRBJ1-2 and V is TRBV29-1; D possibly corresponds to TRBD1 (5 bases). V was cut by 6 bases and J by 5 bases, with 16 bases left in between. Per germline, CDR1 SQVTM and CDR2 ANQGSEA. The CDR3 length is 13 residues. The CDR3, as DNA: TGCAGCGTGGCGGGGCAGCCTGGTTATGGCTACACCTTC. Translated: CSVAGQPGYGYTF.

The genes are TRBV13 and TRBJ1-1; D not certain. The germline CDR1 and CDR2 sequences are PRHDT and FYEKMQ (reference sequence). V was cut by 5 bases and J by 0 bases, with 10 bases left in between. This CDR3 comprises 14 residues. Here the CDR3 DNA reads TGTGCCAGCAGCACCAGGACGGTGAACACTGAAGCTTTCTTT. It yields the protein CASSTRTVNTEAFF. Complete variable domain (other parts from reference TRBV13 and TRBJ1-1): AAGVIQSPRHLIKEKRETATLKCYPIPRHDTVYWYQQGPGQDPQFLISFYEKMQSDKGSIPDRFSAQQFSDYHSELNMSSLELGDSALYFCASSTRTVNTEAFFGQGTRLTVV.

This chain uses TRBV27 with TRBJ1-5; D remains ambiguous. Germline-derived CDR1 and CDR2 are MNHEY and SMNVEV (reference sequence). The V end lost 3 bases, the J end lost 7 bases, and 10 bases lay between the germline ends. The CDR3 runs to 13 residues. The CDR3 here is CASSFGGGQPQHF. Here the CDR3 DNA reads TGTGCCAGCAGTTTTGGCGGAGGCCAGCCCCAGCATTTT.